The rows below give T cell receptor beta chains drawn from one sample of a study of cytomegalovirus exposure and HLA in healthy donors. Profiled with immunoSEQ multiplex PCR; TCRdb holds only in-frame clones, not every one. The sample records 150,000 to 200,000 clones, around 86% being singletons. The sequenced sample was PBMCs. The receptors derive from a man between 18 and 35 years old in good health and CMV-seropositive. Each CDR3 is given with its conserved first and last residue. D genes are given only for firm matches. The size entry is marked missing in some rows and otherwise reads once, few, many or a size class.

J | D | V | size | CDR3 | DNA
TRBJ2-1 | - | TRBV7-2 | - | CASSLQGVSYNEQFF | TGTGCCAGCAGCTTACAGGGTGTCTCCTACAATGAGCAGTTCTTC
TRBJ2-1 | - | TRBV7-3 | - | CASSLYGREQFF | TGTGCCAGCAGCTTATACGGCAGGGAGCAGTTCTTC
TRBJ2-5 | - | TRBV6-5 | - | CASSSTGTPVQETQYF | TGTGCCAGCAGTTCCACCGGGACACCTGTTCAAGAGACCCAGTACTTC
TRBJ2-1 | - | TRBV2 | - | CASSGSNEQFF | TGTGCCAGCTCAGGAAGCAATGAGCAGTTCTTC
TRBJ2-7 | TRBD1 | TRBV5-1 | - | CASSSVRDSLFGEQYF | TGCGCCAGCAGCTCCGTCCGGGACAGCTTATTCGGCGAGCAGTACTTC
TRBJ2-1 | TRBD2 | TRBV6-5 | - | CASTGTSGSYEQFF | TGTGCCAGTACCGGGACTAGCGGGAGCTATGAGCAGTTCTTC
TRBJ2-7 | TRBD2 | TRBV18 | - | CASSPRAYPASGRPTDEQYF | TGTGCCAGCTCACCAAGGGCGTACCCGGCTAGCGGGAGACCCACCGACGAGCAGTACTTC
TRBJ2-6 | - | TRBV4-3 | once | CASSQGTNSGANVLTF | TGCGCCAGCAGCCAAGGGACAAACTCTGGGGCCAACGTCCTGACTTTC
TRBJ2-7 | TRBD1 | TRBV25-1 | - | CASSDGTVKGYEQYF | TGTGCCAGCAGTGATGGGACAGTCAAGGGCTACGAGCAGTACTTC
TRBJ1-3 | TRBD1 | TRBV5-6 | - | CASSLADRENTIYF | TGTGCCAGCAGCTTGGCGGACAGGGAGAACACCATATATTTT
TRBJ2-7 | - | TRBV21-1 | - | CASSKVVGAAAYEQYF | TGTGCCAGCAGCAAAGTCGTAGGGGCAGCCGCCTACGAGCAGTACTTC
TRBJ1-1 | - | TRBV19 | - | CASSATVNTEAFF | TGTGCCAGTAGTGCCACAGTGAACACTGAAGCTTTCTTT
TRBJ2-7 | - | TRBV19 | many | CASSMVGEAYEQYF | TGTGCCAGTAGTATGGTAGGGGAAGCCTACGAGCAGTACTTC
TRBJ2-7 | - | TRBV6-4 | - | CASSKRLGVYEQYF | TGTGCCAGCAGTAAACGGCTGGGCGTCTACGAGCAGTACTTC
TRBJ2-7 | TRBD1 | TRBV7-8 | - | CASSNPVNPKWTGENYEQYF | TGTGCCAGCAGCAATCCTGTCAACCCGAAATGGACAGGGGAAAACTACGAGCAGTACTTC
TRBJ2-2 | - | TRBV12-5 | - | CASGSQASNTGELFF | TGTGCTAGTGGTTCACAGGCATCGAACACCGGGGAGCTGTTTTTT
TRBJ1-2 | - | TRBV7-9 | few | CASSLVSQGSSYTF | TGTGCCAGCAGCTTAGTCAGTCAGGGATCTAGCTACACCTTC
TRBJ1-1 | - | TRBV25-1 | - | CASSIGAYTEAFF | TGTGCCAGCAGTATTGGAGCATACACTGAAGCTTTCTTT
TRBJ2-3 | - | TRBV19 | - | CASSIGASPDTQYF | TGTGCCAGTAGTATAGGTGCCAGTCCGGATACGCAGTATTTT
TRBJ2-7 | TRBD2 | TRBV6-5 | - | CASRLAGTYEQYF | TGTGCCAGCAGACTAGCGGGGACCTACGAGCAGTACTTC
TRBJ1-2 | - | TRBV4-1 | once | CASSQFLLRASPPRYGYTF | TGCGCCAGCAGCCAATTCTTACTCCGCGCGTCCCCACCCCGCTATGGCTACACCTTC
TRBJ1-1 | - | TRBV7-2 | - | CASSLQTAAFF | TGTGCCAGCAGCTTACAGACTGCGGCTTTCTTT
TRBJ1-2 | - | TRBV9 | - | CASSATRGRKVGYTF | TGTGCCAGCAGCGCAACCCGGGGTCGGAAGGTCGGCTACACCTTC
TRBJ1-1 | TRBD1 | TRBV4-2 | - | CASSHPLDRVGVRSEAFF | TGTGCCAGCAGCCACCCATTGGACAGGGTTGGGGTGCGGTCTGAAGCTTTCTTT
TRBJ1-1 | - | TRBV29-1 | - | CSVEPYGGGSYTEAFF | TGCAGCGTTGAACCCTACGGGGGGGGATCGTACACTGAAGCTTTCTTT
TRBJ1-1 | TRBD1 | TRBV27 | - | CASTGTGFVTEAFF | TGTGCCAGCACCGGGACAGGGTTCGTTACTGAAGCTTTCTTT
TRBJ2-7 | TRBD2 | TRBV7-3 | - | CASSLNRGGSEQYF | TGTGCCAGCAGCTTAAACCGGGGGGGGTCCGAGCAGTACTTC
TRBJ2-7 | - | TRBV6-5 | - | CASREGGGEYF | TGTGCCAGCCGGGAAGGGGGGGGTGAGTACTTC
TRBJ2-3 | TRBD2 | TRBV5-1 | - | CASSAGLAGVPSTDTQYF | TGCGCCAGCAGCGCAGGACTAGCGGGGGTTCCTAGCACAGATACGCAGTATTTT
TRBJ2-3 | - | TRBV19 | many | CASSMWQGSTDTQYF | TGTGCCAGTAGTATGTGGCAGGGGAGCACAGATACGCAGTATTTT
TRBJ2-2 | - | TRBV6-5 | once | CASTGIADTGELFF | TGTGCCAGCACAGGGATCGCAGATACCGGGGAGCTGTTTTTT
TRBJ1-3 | - | TRBV9 | - | CASSVTGTPRPGNTIYF | TGTGCCAGCAGCGTCACCGGGACACCCCGGCCGGGAAACACCATATATTTT
TRBJ1-4 | - | TRBV10-2 | - | CASSAGGQGHPEKLFF | TGCGCCAGCAGTGCGGGGGGTCAGGGCCACCCGGAAAAACTGTTTTTT
TRBJ2-7 | - | TRBV28 | few | CASRMITVNSYEQYF | TGTGCCAGCAGAATGATTACAGTTAACTCCTACGAGCAGTACTTC
TRBJ1-4 | - | TRBV7-9 | - | CASSFSATNEKLFF | TGTGCCAGCAGCTTCAGCGCAACTAATGAAAAACTGTTTTTT
TRBJ2-5 | - | TRBV9 | - | CASSVEGLSGETQYF | TGTGCCAGCAGCGTAGAGGGTCTGAGCGGAGAGACCCAGTACTTC
TRBJ2-2 | - | TRBV12-5 | few | CASGFPASLNTGELFF | TGTGCTAGTGGTTTCCCGGCTAGCCTGAACACCGGGGAGCTGTTTTTT
TRBJ2-7 | - | TRBV4-3 | - | CASSQGLVQNGYEQYF | TGCGCCAGCAGCCAAGGGCTGGTCCAAAACGGGTACGAGCAGTACTTC
TRBJ1-2 | - | TRBV20-1 | once | CSAKQGWGYTF | TGCAGTGCAAAACAGGGATGGGGCTACACCTTC
TRBJ1-4 | - | TRBV15 | few | CATSRDDSEKLFF | TGTGCCACCAGCAGAGATGACTCCGAAAAACTGTTTTTT
TRBJ2-3 | - | TRBV5-1 | - | CASSLGAHQDTQYF | TGCGCCAGCAGCTTAGGGGCACATCAAGATACGCAGTATTTT
TRBJ1-2 | TRBD1 | TRBV9 | - | CASSGNTGAGYGYTF | TGTGCCAGCAGCGGAAACACAGGGGCCGGCTACGGCTACACCTTC
TRBJ2-7 | - | TRBV10-1 | - | CASRRETGNRLCSYEQYF | TGCGCCAGCAGACGGGAGACAGGGAATCGCCTCTGCTCCTACGAGCAGTACTTC
TRBJ2-1 | TRBD2 | TRBV28 | - | CASSQLAGGYNEQFF | TGTGCCAGCAGTCAACTAGCGGGAGGGTACAATGAGCAGTTCTTC
TRBJ2-2 | - | TRBV9 | - | CASTDRNTGELFF | TGTGCCAGCACGGACAGAAACACCGGGGAGCTGTTTTTT
TRBJ2-2 | - | TRBV5-1 | - | CASTLGTGELFF | TGCGCCAGCACGCTAGGCACCGGGGAGCTGTTTTTT
TRBJ2-1 | TRBD2 | TRBV28 | - | CASSLAAGVLDEQFF | TGTGCCAGCAGTTTGGCGGCGGGAGTATTGGATGAGCAGTTCTTC
TRBJ1-4 | TRBD1 | TRBV7-9 | once | CASSEGQLNEKLFF | TGTGCCAGCAGCGAGGGACAGCTTAATGAAAAACTGTTTTTT
TRBJ1-2 | - | TRBV6-5 | - | CASGAKGSGGYTF | TGTGCCAGTGGGGCTAAGGGCAGCGGGGGCTACACCTTC
TRBJ2-2 | - | TRBV5-1 | - | CASSVEWTGELFF | TGCGCCAGCAGCGTCGAGTGGACCGGGGAGCTGTTTTTT
TRBJ2-2 | TRBD2 | TRBV19 | - | CASSISRLATGELFF | TGTGCCAGTAGTATTAGTAGACTAGCAACCGGGGAGCTGTTTTTT
TRBJ2-7 | - | TRBV28 | - | CASSLVSHEQYF | TGTGCCAGCAGTTTAGTCAGTCACGAGCAGTACTTC
TRBJ1-1 | TRBD1 | TRBV10-3 | once | CAISETVQGASTEAFF | TGTGCCATCAGTGAAACGGTACAGGGGGCATCTACTGAAGCTTTCTTT
TRBJ2-3 | - | TRBV7-2 | - | CASSGGTADTQYF | TGTGCCAGCAGCGGCGGGACAGCAGATACGCAGTATTTT
TRBJ1-1 | TRBD1 | TRBV2 | - | CASSQQGATNTEAFF | TGTGCCAGCAGCCAACAGGGGGCGACGAACACTGAAGCTTTCTTT
TRBJ2-3 | TRBD2 | TRBV11-3 | - | CASSLGGRYTDTQYF | TGTGCCAGCAGCTTAGGCGGGAGGTACACAGATACGCAGTATTTT
TRBJ2-3 | TRBD2 | TRBV27 | once | CASGGGAMPPNTQYF | TGTGCCAGCGGGGGAGGGGCGATGCCCCCAAATACGCAGTATTTT
TRBJ1-5 | - | TRBV19 | - | CASNPRAGDHSNQPQHF | TGTGCCAGTAATCCTCGGGCAGGGGACCATAGCAATCAGCCCCAGCATTTT
TRBJ2-1 | TRBD2 | TRBV6-5 | - | CASSPGGGYNEQFF | TGTGCCAGCAGCCCGGGAGGTGGGTACAATGAGCAGTTCTTC
TRBJ2-3 | TRBD1 | TRBV10-2 | - | CASSDGGTGGFTDTQYF | TGCGCCAGCAGTGATGGAGGGACAGGGGGGTTCACAGATACGCAGTATTTT